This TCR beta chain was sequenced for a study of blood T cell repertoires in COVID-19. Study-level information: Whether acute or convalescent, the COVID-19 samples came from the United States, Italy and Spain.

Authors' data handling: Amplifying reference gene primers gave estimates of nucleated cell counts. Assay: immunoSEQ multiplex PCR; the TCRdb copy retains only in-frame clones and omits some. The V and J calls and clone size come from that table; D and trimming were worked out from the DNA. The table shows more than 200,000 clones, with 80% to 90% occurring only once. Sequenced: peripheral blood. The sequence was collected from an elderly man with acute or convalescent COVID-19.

This CDR3 reads CASRSQGGSGYTF. The CDR3 bases are TGTGCCAGCAGATCTCAGGGGGGATCCGGCTACACCTTC. The chain combines TRBV28 with TRBJ1-2; TRBD1 matches 7 bases. The CDR3 sequence is 13 residues long. V was pared by 6 bases and J by 8 bases, with 9 bases of the junction left unmatched. Germline V lookup: CDR1 MDHEN, CDR2 SYDVKM.